The 32 T cell receptor beta chains below all came from one sample that was sequenced in a study of blood T cells in healthy people across ages. Through a sample-barcoded 5' primer and a J-beta primer mix, a second PCR was run for roughly 6 to 11 cycles. Each CDR3 protein is one row after TCRdb ran MiXCR on the 5' RACE reads. This table has 1.5 million or so distinct CDR3 sequences, around 42% appearing once. The sequenced sample was blood. These receptors were taken from a woman in her late teens or twenties in good health.

The V call is TRBV20-1, the J call TRBJ1-1, with TRBD1 matching over 7 bases. V lost 5 bases and J lost 4; bases outside the gene matches: 7. Germline CDR1 is DFQATT and CDR2 is SNEGSKA (reference sequence). The length of the CDR3 is 13 residues. For the CDR3, the DNA is TGCAGTGCTCCGCGACAGGGAACCACTGAAGCTTTCTTT. As protein: CSAPRQGTTEAFF.

J is TRBJ2-2 and V is TRBV7-6; D possibly corresponds to TRBD1 (6 bases). The CDR3 consists of 15 residues. V lost 2 bases and J 2 bases, leaving 9 bases between the germline ends. Per germline, CDR1 SGHVS and CDR2 FNYEAQ. DNA of the CDR3: TGTGCCAGCAGCTTAAGGACAGATAACACCGGGGAGCTGTTTTTT. It yields the protein CASSLRTDNTGELFF.

For this clonotype: A much larger clone is a single base away; this may be a read error. The chain employs TRBV11-1 and TRBJ2-1; D unresolved. In germline, CDR1 is SGHAT, CDR2 FQDESV (reference sequence). This CDR3 comprises 12 residues. CDR3 loop: CAVDGWSNGQFF. CDR3 bases: TGTGCCGTAGACGGGTGGTCCAATGGGCAGTTCTTC.

The V call is TRBV27, the J call TRBJ1-2; perhaps TRBD1 as D (6 bases). Germline CDR1 and CDR2: MNHEY and SMNVEV (reference sequence). Trimming shortened V by 4 bases and J by 5 bases, and 17 bases separated the two germline ends. This CDR3 contains 15 residues. The CDR3 loop reads CASSSGGGAKYGYTF. The CDR3 region has the DNA TGTGCCAGCAGTTCCGGCGGGGGGGCGAAGTATGGCTACACCTTC.

This sequence joins TRBV7-2 and TRBJ2-7; D remains ambiguous. Germline V gene lookup returns CDR1 SGHTA and CDR2 FQGNSA. Trimming took off 1 base at V and 0 bases at J, with 7 bases between the two ends. This CDR3 comprises 14 residues. The CDR3 coding sequence is TGTGCCAGCAGCTTAGAGACCAGCTCCTACGAGCAGTACGTC. Encoded protein: CASSLETSSYEQYV.

The chain joins TRBV7-2 to TRBJ2-7; TRBD2 is a possible D gene (6 bases). The CDR3 consists of 14 residues. Deletions cut 5 bases from V and 2 bases from J, with 13 bases between. From germline, CDR1 is SGHTA and CDR2 FQGNSA. Written as DNA, the CDR3 is TGTGCCAGCAGCCTCGGACTACAGCCCTACGAGCAGTACTTC. This gives the protein CASSLGLQPYEQYF.

The chain recombines TRBV4-2 with TRBJ2-1; tentatively, D is TRBD1 or TRBD2 (6 bases each). Judging by the DNA end, TRBJ2-7 fits better; the J call may be wrong. CDR1 and CDR2 from the germline V gene are LGHNA and YNFKEQ. The CDR3 extends over 15 amino acids. CDR3 residues: CASSLDFSRDNEQYF. DNA of the CDR3: TGTGCCAGCAGCCTCGACTTCTCGCGGGACAATGAGCAGTACTTC.

This chain's CDR3 is CASSLDAGYEQYF. CDR3 nucleotide sequence: TGTGCCAGCAGCTTAGACGCGGGTTACGAGCAGTACTTC. This chain joins TRBV7-9 and TRBJ2-7; possibly TRBD2 for D (5 bases). This CDR3 is built from 13 residues. CDR1 SEHNR and CDR2 FQNEAQ come from the germline V gene (reference sequence). V was cut by 1 base and J by 4 bases, with 8 bases left in between.

The sample holds a few counts of this clonotype. The J gene is TRBJ1-2, the V gene TRBV20-1; D not resolved. Germline V lookup: CDR1 DFQATT, CDR2 SNEGSKA (reference sequence). CDR3 length: 13 residues. V lost 0 bases and J lost 4, with 9 bases in between. CDR3: CSARDGETYGYTF. CDR3 sequence (DNA): TGCAGTGCTAGAGATGGGGAAACCTATGGCTACACCTTC.

This sequence joins TRBV6-1 and TRBJ1-1, with 7 bases matching TRBD1. This CDR3 region has 17 residues. With V trimmed by 6 bases and J by 0 bases, 13 bases remained unmatched. Germline CDR1 is MNHNS and CDR2 is SASEGT. Written as DNA, the CDR3 is TGTGCCAGCAGCGACCCGATCTTGGGACAGATGAACACTGAAGCTTTCTTT. Translated, it gives CASSDPILGQMNTEAFF.

V gene TRBV30 combines with J gene TRBJ2-3; D call uncertain. This CDR3 has 12 residues. The V gene's germline CDR1 is GTSNPN and CDR2 SVGIG (reference sequence). V was trimmed by 0 bases and J by 6 bases, leaving 7 bases between them. The chain's CDR3 is CAWSVQWDTQYF. As DNA, the CDR3 is TGTGCCTGGAGTGTACAGTGGGATACGCAGTATTTT. The variable domain in full, with the rest retrieved from reference TRBV30 and TRBJ2-3, is SQTIHQWPATLVQPVGSPLSLECTVEGTSNPNLYWYRQAAGRGLQLLFYSVGIGQISSEVPQNLSASRPQDRQFILSSKKLLLSDSGFYLCAWSVQWDTQYFGPGTRLTVL.

The chain combines TRBV6-2 or TRBV6-3 with TRBJ2-1; 9 bases fit TRBD1. The CDR3 spans 15 residues. The V gene's germline CDR1 is MNHEY and CDR2 SVGEGT. With V trimmed by 7 bases and J by 6 bases, 10 bases remained unmatched. This CDR3 reads CASTPGTGHSNEQFF. Written as DNA, the CDR3 is TGTGCCAGCACCCCCGGGACAGGGCATTCCAATGAGCAGTTCTTC.

This clonotype was recorded once. The V call is TRBV7-2, the J call TRBJ2-5; D unresolved. CDR1 is SGHTA and CDR2 is FQGNSA in the germline V gene. V lost 1 base, J lost 5 bases, and 14 bases lay in between. CDR3 length: 15 amino acids. The CDR3 is CASSLGRLGLETQYF. The CDR3 region has the DNA TGTGCCAGCAGCTTAGGCAGGTTAGGGTTGGAGACCCAGTACTTC.

The CDR3 DNA follows: TGTGCCAGCAGCCAAGAGGGACTAGCTCCAGCGCATGAGCAGTTCTTC. Translating gives CASSQEGLAPAHEQFF. The chain uses TRBV4-2 and TRBJ2-1, with 9 bases aligning to TRBD2. With V trimmed by 0 bases and J by 8 bases, 8 bases remained unmatched. CDR3 size: 16 residues. Germline CDR1 and CDR2: LGHNA and YNFKEQ.

The chain links TRBV27 to TRBJ2-7; no clear D. Trimming took off 8 bases at V and 7 bases at J, with 15 bases between the two ends. This CDR3 comprises 12 residues. Germline values: CDR1 MNHEY, CDR2 SMNVEV (reference sequence). The CDR3 DNA sequence: TGTGCCAGCGGAAGTGGGTTCAATGAGCAGTACTTC. Protein sequence: CASGSGFNEQYF.

The J gene is TRBJ2-7, the V gene TRBV20-1; D ambiguous. The ends were cut back, 5 bases at V and 7 bases at J, with 12 bases in the middle. Germline V gene sequence: CDR1 DFQATT, CDR2 SNEGSKA (reference sequence). This CDR3 has 11 residues. The CDR3 reads CSASERMEQYF. The CDR3 DNA reads as TGCAGTGCTTCGGAGAGGATGGAGCAGTACTTC.

The CDR3 bases are TGTGCCATCAGTGAGTCGCTGTCCCAAGAGACCCAGTACTTC. Protein sequence: CAISESLSQETQYF. V is TRBV10-3 and J is TRBJ2-5; D gene unclear. The CDR3 extends over 14 amino acids. Per the germline V gene, CDR1 is ENHRY and CDR2 is SYGVKD. V was trimmed by 0 bases and J by 1 base, leaving 6 bases between them.

The J gene is TRBJ1-5, the V gene TRBV20-1; 9 nucleotides match TRBD1. The V gene's germline CDR1 is DFQATT and CDR2 SNEGSKA (reference sequence). The CDR3 length is 16 residues. V shed 4 bases, J shed 6 bases, and the junction held 13 bases outside the gene matches. As DNA, the CDR3 is TGCAGTGCTACGCTTGCCGGGACAGGGCCGGGTCAGCCCCAGCATTTT. Encoded protein: CSATLAGTGPGQPQHF.

The chain is built from TRBV11-2 and TRBJ2-1; D uncertain. Trimming took 6 bases from V and 0 from J, leaving 9 bases between them. Germline loops: CDR1 SGHAT, CDR2 FQNNGV. The CDR3 has 14 amino acids. For the CDR3, the DNA is TGTGCCAGCAGGGAAAAGGGCTCCTACAATGAGCAGTTCTTC. It translates to CASREKGSYNEQFF.

The genes are TRBV11-2 and TRBJ2-4, with unresolved D. With the DNA end fitting TRBJ2-5 better, the J assignment may be wrong. Germline CDR1 SGHAT, CDR2 FQNNGV. The CDR3 covers 13 residues. The CDR3 loop reads CASSPLRRETQYF. In DNA, the CDR3 is TGTGCCAGCAGCCCCCTCCGCAGGGAGACCCAGTACTTC.

V is TRBV29-1 and J is TRBJ2-7; D gene ambiguous. The CDR3 is 13 residues long. The V gene lost 5 bases and the J gene lost 0 bases, with 11 bases spanning the gap. Germline V gene data show CDR1 as SQVTM and CDR2 as ANQGSEA. In DNA form, the CDR3 reads TGCAGCGTTAAACCGACGGACTCCTACGAGCAGTACTTC. Its translation: CSVKPTDSYEQYF.

The V gene is TRBV6-1, the J gene TRBJ2-5, with D possibly TRBD2 on 5 matching bases. CDR3 length: 14 amino acids. The V gene's germline CDR1 is MNHNS and CDR2 SASEGT. V was pared by 4 bases and J by 4 bases, with 13 bases between. The CDR3, as DNA: TGTGCCAGCAGTGCAGGACTCAGAGGAGAGACCCAGTACTTC. It yields the protein CASSAGLRGETQYF.

V gene TRBV9 combines with J gene TRBJ2-5; a weak D match, TRBD1 (5 bases). Trimming cost V 3 bases and J 1 base, with 13 bases left between them. Germline V gives CDR1 SGDLS, CDR2 YYNGEE. The CDR3 length is 15 residues. CDR3 protein: CASSAIVGRQETQYF. CDR3 sequence (DNA): TGTGCCAGCAGCGCGATAGTGGGGCGCCAAGAGACCCAGTACTTC.

This clonotype has a single count. At one end, the junction sequence differs from germline, possibly due to a read error. The chain couples TRBV25-1 to TRBJ1-5; 11 nucleotides line up with TRBD1. This CDR3 comprises 14 residues. Germline-derived CDR1 and CDR2 are MGHDK and SYGVNS. CDR3 nucleotides: TGTGTCAGCTCCGGGACAGGGGGAGGGCAGCCCCAGCATTTT. Translated: CVSSGTGGGQPQHF.

This clonotype was detected only a few times. This rearrangement joins TRBV12-5 to TRBJ2-5; 9 bases align to TRBD1. The J call may not be correct, given that the DNA end is closer to TRBJ2-7. There are 16 residues in the CDR3. The V gene's germline CDR1 is LGHNT and CDR2 FRNRAP. The CDR3 spells CASGLVTGQGSFEQYF. CDR3 DNA: TGTGCTAGTGGTTTGGTGACGGGACAGGGTTCGTTCGAGCAGTACTTC.

This clonotype was observed a handful of times. The chain links TRBV5-1 to TRBJ2-1; the D is unclear. This CDR3 comprises 16 residues. The germline V gene encodes CDR1 SGHRS and CDR2 YFSETQ. V was cut by 4 bases and J by 0 bases, with 14 bases left in between. The CDR3: CASSRGGSSSYNEQFF. In DNA, the CDR3 is TGCGCCAGCAGCCGCGGTGGATCGAGCTCCTACAATGAGCAGTTCTTC.

This clonotype was observed a few times. The chain links TRBV4-2 to TRBJ2-3; D call uncertain. In germline, CDR1 is LGHNA, CDR2 YNFKEQ. V lost 1 base, J lost 0 bases, and 8 bases lay in between. CDR3 size: 15 residues. In DNA form, the CDR3 reads TGTGCCAGCAGCCAAGCCATGGGGAGCACAGATACGCAGTATTTT. The encoded protein is CASSQAMGSTDTQYF.

The V and J genes are TRBV7-3 and TRBJ2-1, with 10 bases lining up with TRBD2. The germline CDR1 and CDR2 sequences are SGHTA and FQGTGA. CDR3 length: 17 amino acids. V shed 5 bases and J 0 bases; nucleotides not matched to a gene: 7. CDR3 in amino acids: CASSPLAGESSYNEQFF. The CDR3 DNA sequence: TGTGCCAGCAGCCCGCTAGCGGGGGAGAGCTCCTACAATGAGCAGTTCTTC.

This clonotype was seen a handful of times. The rearrangement uses TRBV20-1 and TRBJ1-2, with TRBD1 matching over 7 bases. Per the germline V gene, CDR1 is DFQATT and CDR2 is SNEGSKA (reference sequence). The CDR3 has 14 amino acids. V trimming: 0 bases; J trimming: 2 bases; junction bases outside the gene matches: 3. The CDR3 sequence: CSARDPGGNYGYTF. The CDR3 nucleotides are TGCAGTGCTAGAGATCCAGGGGGGAACTATGGCTACACCTTC.

The gene calls are TRBV20-1 and TRBJ2-7, with D perhaps TRBD1 or TRBD2 (7 bases each). Germline V CDR1 and CDR2: DFQATT, SNEGSKA (reference sequence). Trimming left V 5 bases short and J 4 bases short, with 21 bases between. The CDR3 totals 15 residues. CDR3 in amino acids: CSAPPGGQTVYEQYF. In nucleotides, the CDR3 is TGCAGTGCTCCACCGGGGGGACAGACAGTTTACGAGCAGTACTTC.

The chain recombines TRBV9 with TRBJ2-7; 7 nucleotides line up with TRBD2. With V trimmed by 4 bases and J by 0 bases, 13 bases remained unmatched. The CDR3 is made up of 17 amino acids. Looked up from germline, CDR1 is SGDLS and CDR2 is YYNGEE. Written as DNA, the CDR3 is TGTGCCAGCAGCCCCACCGGAGGTCTAGCGGCCTCCTACGAGCAGTACTTC. This translates into CASSPTGGLAASYEQYF.

This rearrangement joins TRBV3-1 to TRBJ1-2, with a tentative D call TRBD1 (6 bases). Trimming removed 3 bases from V and 5 bases from J, with 19 bases in between. CDR3 length: 16 residues. Germline CDR1 is LGHDT and CDR2 is YNNKEL (reference sequence). The CDR3 DNA reads as TGTGCCAGCAGCCAGCGGGACACGGGAACCGCATATGGCTACACCTTC. Its protein product is CASSQRDTGTAYGYTF.